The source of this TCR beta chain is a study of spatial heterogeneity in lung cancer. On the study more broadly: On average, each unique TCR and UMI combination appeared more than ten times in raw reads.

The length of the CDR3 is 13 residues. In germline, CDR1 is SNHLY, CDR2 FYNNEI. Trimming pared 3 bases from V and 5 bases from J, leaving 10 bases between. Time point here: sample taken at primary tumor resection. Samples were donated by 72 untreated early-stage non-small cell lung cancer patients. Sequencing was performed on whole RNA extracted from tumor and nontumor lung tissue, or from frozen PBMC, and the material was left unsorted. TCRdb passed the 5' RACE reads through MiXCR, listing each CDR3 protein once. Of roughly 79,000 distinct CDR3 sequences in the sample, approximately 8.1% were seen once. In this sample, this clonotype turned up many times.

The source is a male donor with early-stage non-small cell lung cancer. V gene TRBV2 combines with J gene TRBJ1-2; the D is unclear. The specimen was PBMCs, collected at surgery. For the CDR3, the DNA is TGTGCCAGCAGTGATCCCGGGGAATATGGCTACACCTTC. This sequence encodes CASSDPGEYGYTF.